The rows below give T cell receptor beta chains drawn from one sample of a study of blood T cell repertoires in COVID-19. The repertoire was sequenced with immunoSEQ multiplex PCR; TCRdb's copy has only in-frame clones and lacks some. The data contain 150,000 to 200,000 clones, 75% to 80% of them singletons. The sample taken for sequencing was peripheral blood. The origin of the receptors is a woman of 80 years or more with acute or convalescent COVID-19. Both conserved end residues are part of each CDR3. D genes are given only for firm matches. Not every row has a clone size; where given, it reads once, few, many or a size class.

abundance: NA; j_gene: TRBJ1-4; v_gene: TRBV11-2; d_gene: TRBD1; CDR3aa: CASSSRQGEKLFF; CDR3nt: TGTGCCAGCAGCTCGAGACAGGGAGAAAAACTGTTTTTT
abundance: NA; j_gene: TRBJ1-1; v_gene: TRBV18; d_gene: NA; CDR3aa: CASSPPYGDGGAWAFF; CDR3nt: TGTGCCAGCTCACCACCCTACGGAGACGGAGGAGCTTGGGCTTTCTTT
abundance: few; j_gene: TRBJ2-1; v_gene: TRBV3-1/TRBV3-2; d_gene: TRBD2; CDR3aa: CASSPTSGSYNEQFF; CDR3nt: TGTGCCAGCAGTCCTACTAGCGGGTCATACAATGAGCAGTTCTTC
abundance: NA; j_gene: TRBJ1-1; v_gene: TRBV5-8; d_gene: NA; CDR3aa: CASSLYAFF; CDR3nt: TGTGCCAGCAGCTTGTATGCTTTCTTT
abundance: NA; j_gene: TRBJ1-2; v_gene: TRBV28; d_gene: TRBD1; CDR3aa: CASSPTGRLDYGYTF; CDR3nt: TGTGCCAGCAGTCCGACAGGGCGTTTGGACTATGGCTACACCTTC
abundance: NA; j_gene: TRBJ1-2; v_gene: TRBV5-6; d_gene: NA; CDR3aa: CASSLRAGKPYGYTF; CDR3nt: TGTGCCAGCAGCTTGAGGGCAGGGAAGCCCTATGGCTACACCTTC
abundance: NA; j_gene: TRBJ2-1; v_gene: TRBV4-1; d_gene: TRBD1; CDR3aa: CASSPTGQGYNEQFF; CDR3nt: TGCGCCAGCAGCCCCACCGGACAGGGATACAATGAGCAGTTCTTC
abundance: NA; j_gene: TRBJ1-5; v_gene: TRBV19; d_gene: TRBD1; CDR3aa: CASNNPTGYSNQPQHF; CDR3nt: TGTGCCAGTAACAACCCGACAGGGTATAGCAATCAGCCCCAGCATTTT
abundance: NA; j_gene: TRBJ2-1; v_gene: TRBV29-1; d_gene: TRBD1; CDR3aa: CSVEGDRNPKSSYNEQFF; CDR3nt: TGCAGCGTTGAGGGGGACAGAAATCCCAAAAGCTCCTACAATGAGCAGTTCTTC
abundance: NA; j_gene: TRBJ2-7; v_gene: TRBV7-9; d_gene: NA; CDR3aa: CASSLGSGGYEQYF; CDR3nt: TGTGCCAGCAGCTTAGGATCCGGAGGGTACGAGCAGTACTTC
abundance: few; j_gene: TRBJ1-2; v_gene: TRBV5-1; d_gene: TRBD1; CDR3aa: CASSLDQGDYNYGYTF; CDR3nt: TGCGCCAGCAGCTTGGACCAGGGGGATTATAACTATGGCTACACCTTC
abundance: few; j_gene: TRBJ1-3; v_gene: TRBV10-1; d_gene: NA; CDR3aa: CASSESQGGSGNTIYF; CDR3nt: TGCGCCAGCAGTGAGTCCCAGGGAGGCTCTGGAAACACCATATATTTT
abundance: NA; j_gene: TRBJ2-1; v_gene: TRBV12-5; d_gene: NA; CDR3aa: CASGLVGTGWTDNEQFF; CDR3nt: TGTGCTAGTGGTTTGGTAGGCACAGGATGGACCGACAATGAGCAGTTCTTC
abundance: few; j_gene: TRBJ1-5; v_gene: TRBV6-1; d_gene: NA; CDR3aa: CASSESRRGGGQPQHF; CDR3nt: TGTGCCAGCAGTGAATCCCGCCGGGGAGGAGGGCAGCCCCAGCATTTT
abundance: NA; j_gene: TRBJ1-2; v_gene: TRBV28; d_gene: TRBD1; CDR3aa: CASSGSGTANYGYTF; CDR3nt: TGTGCCAGCAGTGGGTCTGGGACAGCCAACTATGGCTACACCTTC